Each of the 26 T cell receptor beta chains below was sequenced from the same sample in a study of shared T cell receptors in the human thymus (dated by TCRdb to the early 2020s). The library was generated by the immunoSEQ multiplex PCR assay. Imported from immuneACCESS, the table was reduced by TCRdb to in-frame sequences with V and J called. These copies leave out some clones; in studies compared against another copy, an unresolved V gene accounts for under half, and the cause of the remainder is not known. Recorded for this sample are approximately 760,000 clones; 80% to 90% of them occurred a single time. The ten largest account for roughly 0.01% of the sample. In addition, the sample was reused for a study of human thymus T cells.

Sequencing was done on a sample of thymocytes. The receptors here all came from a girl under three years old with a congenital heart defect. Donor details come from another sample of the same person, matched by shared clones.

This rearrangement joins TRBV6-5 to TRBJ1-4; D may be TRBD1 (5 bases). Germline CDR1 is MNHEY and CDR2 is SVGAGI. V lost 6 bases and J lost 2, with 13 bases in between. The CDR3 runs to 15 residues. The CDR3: CASRIRVATNEKLFF. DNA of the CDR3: TGTGCCAGCAGAATCAGGGTCGCGACTAATGAAAAACTGTTTTTT.

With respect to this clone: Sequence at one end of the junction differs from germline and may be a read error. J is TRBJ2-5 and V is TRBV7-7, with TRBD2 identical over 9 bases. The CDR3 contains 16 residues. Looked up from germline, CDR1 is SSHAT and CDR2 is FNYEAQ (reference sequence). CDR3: CASSLALAGLQETQYF. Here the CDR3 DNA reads TGTGCTAGCAGCTTAGCGCTAGCGGGGCTCCAAGAGACCCAGTACTTC.

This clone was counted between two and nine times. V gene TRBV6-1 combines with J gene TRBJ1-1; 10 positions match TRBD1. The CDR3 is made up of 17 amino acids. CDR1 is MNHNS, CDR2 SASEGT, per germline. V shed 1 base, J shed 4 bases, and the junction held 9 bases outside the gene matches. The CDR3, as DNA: TGTGCCAGCAGTGAAGGAAGGACAGGGGGGGGATGCACTGAAGCTTTCTTT. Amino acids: CASSEGRTGGGCTEAFF.

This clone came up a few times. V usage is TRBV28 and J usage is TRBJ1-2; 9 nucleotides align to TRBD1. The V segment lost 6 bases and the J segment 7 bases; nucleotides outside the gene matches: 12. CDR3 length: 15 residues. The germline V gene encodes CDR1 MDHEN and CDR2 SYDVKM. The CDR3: CASRQGASSYGGYTF. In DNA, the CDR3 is TGTGCCAGCAGACAGGGGGCCTCCTCCTATGGTGGCTACACCTTC.

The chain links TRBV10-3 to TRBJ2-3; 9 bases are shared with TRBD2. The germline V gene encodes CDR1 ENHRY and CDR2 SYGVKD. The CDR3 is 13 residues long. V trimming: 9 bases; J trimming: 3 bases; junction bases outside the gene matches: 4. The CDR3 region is CAMALAGTDTQYF. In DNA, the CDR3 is TGTGCCATGGCCCTAGCGGGGACAGATACGCAGTATTTT.

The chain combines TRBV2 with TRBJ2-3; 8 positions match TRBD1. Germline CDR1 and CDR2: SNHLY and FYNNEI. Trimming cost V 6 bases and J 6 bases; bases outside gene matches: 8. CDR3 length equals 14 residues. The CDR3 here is CASSPLGQEDTQYF. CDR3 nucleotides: TGTGCCAGCAGCCCTCTGGGACAGGAGGATACGCAGTATTTT.

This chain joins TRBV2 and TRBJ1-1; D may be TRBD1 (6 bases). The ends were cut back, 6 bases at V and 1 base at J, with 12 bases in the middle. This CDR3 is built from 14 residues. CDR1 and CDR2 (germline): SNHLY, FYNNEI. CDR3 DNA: TGTGCCAGCAGCCCACAGGGATCGAACACTGAAGCTTTCTTT. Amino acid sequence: CASSPQGSNTEAFF.

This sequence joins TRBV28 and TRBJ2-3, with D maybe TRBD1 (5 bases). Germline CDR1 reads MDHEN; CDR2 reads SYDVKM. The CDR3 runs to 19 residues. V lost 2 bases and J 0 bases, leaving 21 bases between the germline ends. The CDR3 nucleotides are TGTGCCAGCAGTTTACGGACCGTGACAGAGGAAAGTAGCACAGATACGCAGTATTTT. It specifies CASSLRTVTEESSTDTQYF.

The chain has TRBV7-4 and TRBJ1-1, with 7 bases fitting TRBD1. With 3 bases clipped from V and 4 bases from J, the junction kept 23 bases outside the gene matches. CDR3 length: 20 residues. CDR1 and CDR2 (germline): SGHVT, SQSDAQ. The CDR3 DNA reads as TGTGCCAGCAGCTTTACTTCGACTTCTTCAGGGGGAGGTGGGCCCACTGAAGCTTTCTTT. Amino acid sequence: CASSFTSTSSGGGGPTEAFF.

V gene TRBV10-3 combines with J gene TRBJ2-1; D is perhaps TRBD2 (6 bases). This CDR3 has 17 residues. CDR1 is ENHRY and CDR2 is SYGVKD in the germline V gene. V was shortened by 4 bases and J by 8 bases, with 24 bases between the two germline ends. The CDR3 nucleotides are TGTGCCATCAGTGCTGAAACCCGGGACTGGCCTTCGGATGAGCAGTTCTTC. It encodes CAISAETRDWPSDEQFF.

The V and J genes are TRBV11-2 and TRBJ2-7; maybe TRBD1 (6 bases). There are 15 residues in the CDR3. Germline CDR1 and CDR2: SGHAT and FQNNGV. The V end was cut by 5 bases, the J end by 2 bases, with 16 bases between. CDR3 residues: CASSNGQYTTYEQYF. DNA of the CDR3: TGTGCCAGCAGCAACGGACAGTATACTACCTACGAGCAGTACTTC.

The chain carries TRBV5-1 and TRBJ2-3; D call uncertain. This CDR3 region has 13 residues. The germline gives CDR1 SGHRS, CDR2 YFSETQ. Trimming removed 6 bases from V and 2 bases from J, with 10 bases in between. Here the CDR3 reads CASKLLFTDTQYF. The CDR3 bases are TGCGCCAGCAAGTTGCTATTCACAGATACGCAGTATTTT. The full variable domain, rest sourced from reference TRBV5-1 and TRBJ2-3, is KAGVTQTPRYLIKTRGQQVTLSCSPISGHRSVSWYQQTPGQGLQFLFEYFSETQRNKGNFPGRFSGRQFSNSRSEMNVSTLELGDSALYLCASKLLFTDTQYFGPGTRLTVL.

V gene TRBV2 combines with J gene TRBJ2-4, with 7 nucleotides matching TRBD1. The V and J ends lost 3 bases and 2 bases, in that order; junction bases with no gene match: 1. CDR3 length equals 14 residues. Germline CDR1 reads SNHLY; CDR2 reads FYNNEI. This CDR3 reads CASSDRGSKNIQYF. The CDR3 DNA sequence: TGTGCCAGCAGTGACAGGGGGTCCAAAAACATTCAGTACTTC.

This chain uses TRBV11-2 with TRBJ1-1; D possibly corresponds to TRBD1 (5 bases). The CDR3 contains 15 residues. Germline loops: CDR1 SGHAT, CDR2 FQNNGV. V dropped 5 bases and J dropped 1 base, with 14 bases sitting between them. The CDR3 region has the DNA TGTGCCAGCAGCCCAGATTGCGGGGGGAACACTGAAGCTTTCTTT. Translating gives CASSPDCGGNTEAFF.

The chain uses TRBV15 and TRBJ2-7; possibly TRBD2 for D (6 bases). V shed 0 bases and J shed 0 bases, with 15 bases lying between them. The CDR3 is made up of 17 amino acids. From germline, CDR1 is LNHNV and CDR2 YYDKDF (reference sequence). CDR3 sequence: CATSRDPRGQASYEQYF. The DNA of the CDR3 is TGTGCCACCAGCAGAGATCCGCGGGGCCAGGCCTCCTACGAGCAGTACTTC.

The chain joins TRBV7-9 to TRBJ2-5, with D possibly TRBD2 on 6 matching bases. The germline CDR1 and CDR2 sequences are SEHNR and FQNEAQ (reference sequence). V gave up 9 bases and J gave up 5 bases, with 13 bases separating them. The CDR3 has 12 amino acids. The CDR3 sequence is CARRTICETQYF. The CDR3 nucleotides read TGTGCCAGGAGGACTATTTGCGAGACCCAGTACTTC.

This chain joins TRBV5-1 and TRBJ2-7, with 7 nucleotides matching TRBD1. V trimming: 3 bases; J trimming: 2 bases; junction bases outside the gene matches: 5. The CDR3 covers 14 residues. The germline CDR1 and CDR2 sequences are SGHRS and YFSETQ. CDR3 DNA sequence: TGCGCCAGCAGCTACTGGGACAGAACCTACGAGCAGTACTTC. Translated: CASSYWDRTYEQYF.

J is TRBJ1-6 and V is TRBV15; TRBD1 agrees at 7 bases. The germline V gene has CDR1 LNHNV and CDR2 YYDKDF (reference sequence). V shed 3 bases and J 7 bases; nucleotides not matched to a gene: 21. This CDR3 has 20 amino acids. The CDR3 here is CATSRVIFGQVGFWNSPLHF. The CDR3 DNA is TGTGCCACCAGCAGGGTAATTTTTGGACAGGTGGGGTTCTGGAATTCACCCCTCCACTTT.

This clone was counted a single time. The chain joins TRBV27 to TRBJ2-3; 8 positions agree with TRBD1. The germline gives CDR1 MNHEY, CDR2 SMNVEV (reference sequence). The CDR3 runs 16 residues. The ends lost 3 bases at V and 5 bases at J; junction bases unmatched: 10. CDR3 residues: CASSFTSGGGRDTQYF. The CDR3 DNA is TGTGCCAGCAGTTTTACGTCAGGGGGCGGAAGAGATACGCAGTATTTT.

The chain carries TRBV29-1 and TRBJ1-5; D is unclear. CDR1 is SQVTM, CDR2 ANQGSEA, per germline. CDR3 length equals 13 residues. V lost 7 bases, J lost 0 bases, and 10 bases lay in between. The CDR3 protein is CSAVGNSNQPQHF. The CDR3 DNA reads TGCAGCGCCGTGGGCAATAGCAATCAGCCCCAGCATTTT.

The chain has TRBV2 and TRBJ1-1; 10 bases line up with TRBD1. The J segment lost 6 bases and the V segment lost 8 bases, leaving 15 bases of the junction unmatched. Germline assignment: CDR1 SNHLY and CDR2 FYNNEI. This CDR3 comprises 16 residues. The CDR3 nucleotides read TGTGCCAGCGGGGGGGACAGGGGCCCTCCAAGAGCTGAAGCTTTCTTT. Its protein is CASGGDRGPPRAEAFF.

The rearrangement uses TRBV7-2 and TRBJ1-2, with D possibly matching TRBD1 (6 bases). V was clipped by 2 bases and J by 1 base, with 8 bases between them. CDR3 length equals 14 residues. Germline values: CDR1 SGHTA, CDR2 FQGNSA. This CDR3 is CASSLWGHNYGYTF. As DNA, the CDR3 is TGTGCCAGCAGCTTATGGGGACATAACTATGGCTACACCTTC.

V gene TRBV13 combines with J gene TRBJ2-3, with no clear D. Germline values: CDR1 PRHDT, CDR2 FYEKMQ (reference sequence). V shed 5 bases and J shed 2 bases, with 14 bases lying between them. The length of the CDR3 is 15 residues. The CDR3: CASSPYGGFTDTQYF. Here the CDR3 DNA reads TGTGCCAGCAGCCCGTACGGCGGTTTCACAGATACGCAGTATTTT.

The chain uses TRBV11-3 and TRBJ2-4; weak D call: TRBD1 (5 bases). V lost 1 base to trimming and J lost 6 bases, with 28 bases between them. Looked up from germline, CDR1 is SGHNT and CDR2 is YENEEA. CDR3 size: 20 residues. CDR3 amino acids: CASSLGWVGQDLSQGNIQYF. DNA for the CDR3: TGTGCCAGCAGCTTAGGGTGGGTGGGGCAGGACCTTAGCCAAGGAAACATTCAGTACTTC.

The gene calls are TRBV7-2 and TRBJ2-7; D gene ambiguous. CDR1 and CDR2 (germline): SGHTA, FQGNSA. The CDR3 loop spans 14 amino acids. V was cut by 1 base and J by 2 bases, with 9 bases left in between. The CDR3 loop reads CASSLVARTYEQYF. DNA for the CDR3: TGTGCCAGCAGCTTAGTTGCCAGGACCTACGAGCAGTACTTC. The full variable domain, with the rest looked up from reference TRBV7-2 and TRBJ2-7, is GAGVSQSPSNKVTEKGKDVELRCDPISGHTALYWYRQSLGQGLEFLIYFQGNSAPDKSGLPSDRFSAERTGGSVSTLTIQRTQQEDSAVYLCASSLVARTYEQYFGPGTRLTVT.

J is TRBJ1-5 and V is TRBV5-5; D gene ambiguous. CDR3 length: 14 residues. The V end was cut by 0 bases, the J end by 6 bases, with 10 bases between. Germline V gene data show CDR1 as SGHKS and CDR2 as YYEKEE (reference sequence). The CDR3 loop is CASSLAWEVQPQHF. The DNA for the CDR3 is TGTGCCAGCAGCTTGGCGTGGGAGGTTCAGCCCCAGCATTTT.